Sequencing of this T cell receptor (beta chain) was carried out in a study of T cell responses to AZD1222 COVID-19 vaccine. Study results and caveats: Close to half of spike-specific TCRs reportedly recognize unmutated variant regions. Only five or six people who got AZD1222 tested seropositive at baseline.

Points on this clone: Its antigen is unknown.

Profiling relied on immunoSEQ multiplex PCR, and the TCRdb table lists in-frame clones only, not all of them. Among some 110,000 clones listed, around nine tenths were seen once. This specimen was peripheral blood, taken on day 0 of AZD1222 vaccination. The receptor comes from an adult in good health.

In nucleotides, the CDR3 is TGTGCCAGCAGCCATCGCTGGGACAGGGGCGATGAGCAGTTCTTC. This encodes CASSHRWDRGDEQFF. This rearrangement joins TRBV3-1 (or the pseudogene TRBV3-2) to TRBJ2-1, with 10 nucleotides matching TRBD1. This CDR3 has 15 amino acids. V lost 3 bases and J lost 8; bases outside the gene matches: 7. Germline V gives CDR1 LGHDT, CDR2 YNNKEL (reference sequence).